This T cell receptor (beta chain) was retrieved from a study of blood T cell repertoires in COVID-19. Study context: Nucleic acid was either cDNA or gDNA, and it came from T cells, B-cell-depleted T cells, or PBMCs.

Recruitment covered over 20 US areas and drew participants whose ages spanned about 18 to 100 years. Participants had their cohort set by participant-reported clinical history. Recovery among Cohort 3 donors was established by two negative PCRs, clearance, or symptom resolution. The germline gives CDR1 MNHEY, CDR2 SVGAGI. V was pared by 2 bases and J by 1 base, with 5 bases between. CDR3 size: 13 residues. Sequenced by immunoSEQ multiplex PCR; TCRdb stores in-frame clones only, minus some. Seen here are 250,000 to 400,000 clones, roughly 90% observed once, and the top ten hold 2.6%. This clone was counted a single time.

The origin of this receptor is a man aged 55 to 70 who had recovered from COVID-19. Sequencing used PBMCs or T cells enriched from blood (not recorded which). The rearrangement uses TRBV6-5 and TRBJ1-1; no firm D call. DNA for the CDR3: TGTGCCAGCAGTTACCTCTCGAACACTGAAGCTTTCTTT. Its protein product is CASSYLSNTEAFF.